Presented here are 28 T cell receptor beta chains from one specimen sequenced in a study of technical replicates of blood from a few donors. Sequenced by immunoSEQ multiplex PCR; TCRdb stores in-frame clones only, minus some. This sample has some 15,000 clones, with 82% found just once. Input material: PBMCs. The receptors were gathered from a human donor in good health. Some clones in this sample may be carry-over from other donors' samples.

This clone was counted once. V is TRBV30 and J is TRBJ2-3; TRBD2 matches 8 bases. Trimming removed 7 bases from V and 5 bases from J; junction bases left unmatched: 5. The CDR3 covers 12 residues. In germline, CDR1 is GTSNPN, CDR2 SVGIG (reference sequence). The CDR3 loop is CAFGLAGDTQYF. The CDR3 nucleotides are TGTGCCTTCGGACTAGCTGGAGATACGCAGTATTTT.

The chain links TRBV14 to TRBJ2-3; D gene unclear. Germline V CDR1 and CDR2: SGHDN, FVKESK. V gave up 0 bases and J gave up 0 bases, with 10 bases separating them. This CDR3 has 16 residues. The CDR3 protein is CASSQEFTSSTDTQYF. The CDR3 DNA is TGTGCCAGCAGCCAAGAATTTACATCTAGCACAGATACGCAGTATTTT.

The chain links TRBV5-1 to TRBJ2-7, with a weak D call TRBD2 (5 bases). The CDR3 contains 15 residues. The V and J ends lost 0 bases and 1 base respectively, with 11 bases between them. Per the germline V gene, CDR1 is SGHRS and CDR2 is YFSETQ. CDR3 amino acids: CASSLAASGSYEQYF. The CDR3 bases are TGCGCCAGCAGCTTGGCAGCGTCGGGATCCTACGAGCAGTACTTC.

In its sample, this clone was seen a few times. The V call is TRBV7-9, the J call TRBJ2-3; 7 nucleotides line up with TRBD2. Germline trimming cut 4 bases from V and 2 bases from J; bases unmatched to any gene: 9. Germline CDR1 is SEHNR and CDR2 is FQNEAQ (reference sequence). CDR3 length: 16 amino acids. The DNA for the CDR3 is TGTGCCAGCAGCTCGCTAGCGGAGGGGACCACAGATACGCAGTATTTT. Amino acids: CASSSLAEGTTDTQYF.

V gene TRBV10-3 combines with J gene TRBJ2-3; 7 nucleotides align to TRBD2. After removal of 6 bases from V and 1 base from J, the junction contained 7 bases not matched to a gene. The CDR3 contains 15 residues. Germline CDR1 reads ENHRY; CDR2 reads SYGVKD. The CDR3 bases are TGTGCCATCAGGGGAGGGGTTGGGGGCACAGATACGCAGTATTTT. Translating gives CAIRGGVGGTDTQYF.

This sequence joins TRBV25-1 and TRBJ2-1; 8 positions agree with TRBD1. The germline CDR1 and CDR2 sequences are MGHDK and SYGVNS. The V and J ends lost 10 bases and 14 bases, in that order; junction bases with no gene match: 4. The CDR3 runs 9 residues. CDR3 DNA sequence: TGTGCCAAAGACAGGGGAGAGTTCTTC. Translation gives CAKDRGEFF.

CDR3 region: CASSTGTYNEQFF. In DNA, the CDR3 is TGTGCCAGCTCCACAGGGACCTACAATGAGCAGTTCTTC. The chain has TRBV18 and TRBJ2-1; TRBD1 is a possible D gene (6 bases). V was pared by 6 bases and J by 2 bases, with 8 bases between. The germline V gene has CDR1 KGHSH and CDR2 LQKENI. The CDR3 loop spans 13 amino acids.

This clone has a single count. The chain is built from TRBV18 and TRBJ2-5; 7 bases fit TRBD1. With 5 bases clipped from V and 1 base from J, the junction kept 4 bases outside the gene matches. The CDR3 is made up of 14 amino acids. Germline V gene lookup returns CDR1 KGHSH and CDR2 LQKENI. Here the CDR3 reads CASSSQGVQETQYF. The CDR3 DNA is TGTGCCAGCTCATCCCAGGGGGTCCAAGAGACCCAGTACTTC.

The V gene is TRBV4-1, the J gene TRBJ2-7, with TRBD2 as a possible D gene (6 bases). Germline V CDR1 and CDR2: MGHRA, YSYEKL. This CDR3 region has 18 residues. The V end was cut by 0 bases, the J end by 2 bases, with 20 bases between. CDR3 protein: CASSQDLNGGTPPYEQYF. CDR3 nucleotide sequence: TGCGCCAGCAGCCAAGATCTCAATGGGGGGACCCCCCCCTACGAGCAGTACTTC.

The CDR3: CASSLRGGSASNTGELFF. CDR3 nucleotides: TGTGCCAGCAGCTTACGGGGTGGATCAGCGTCAAACACCGGGGAGCTGTTTTTT. The V gene is TRBV11-2, the J gene TRBJ2-2; the D gene is possibly TRBD2 (5 bases). Germline CDR1 SGHAT, CDR2 FQNNGV. This CDR3 region has 18 residues. V was clipped by 2 bases and J by 2 bases, with 18 bases between them.

DNA for the CDR3: TGTGCCAGCAGCCCCCTCGGGCAGGGTTCAAATCAGCCCCAGCATTTT. The encoded protein is CASSPLGQGSNQPQHF. V and J are TRBV11-2 and TRBJ1-5; tentative D call: TRBD1 (5 bases). Germline values: CDR1 SGHAT, CDR2 FQNNGV. The CDR3 sequence is 16 residues long. V lost 5 bases, J lost 4 bases, and 18 bases lay in between.

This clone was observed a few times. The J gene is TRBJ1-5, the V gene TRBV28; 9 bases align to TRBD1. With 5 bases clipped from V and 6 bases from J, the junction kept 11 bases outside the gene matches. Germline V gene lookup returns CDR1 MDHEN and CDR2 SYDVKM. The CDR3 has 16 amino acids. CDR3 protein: CASSPDSGQGVQPQHF. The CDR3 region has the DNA TGTGCCAGCAGTCCGGATTCGGGACAGGGCGTTCAGCCCCAGCATTTT. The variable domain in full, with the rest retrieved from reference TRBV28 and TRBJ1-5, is DVKVTQSSRYLVKRTGEKVFLECVQDMDHENMFWYRQDPGLGLRLIYFSYDVKMKEKGDIPEGYSVSREKKERFSLILESASTNQTSMYLCASSPDSGQGVQPQHFGDGTRLSIL.

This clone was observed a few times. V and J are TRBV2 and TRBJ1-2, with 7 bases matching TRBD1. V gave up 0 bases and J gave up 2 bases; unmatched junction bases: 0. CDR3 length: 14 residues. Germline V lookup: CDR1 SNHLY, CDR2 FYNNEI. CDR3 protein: CASSEAGQNYGYTF. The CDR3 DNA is TGTGCCAGCAGTGAAGCGGGACAGAACTATGGCTACACCTTC.

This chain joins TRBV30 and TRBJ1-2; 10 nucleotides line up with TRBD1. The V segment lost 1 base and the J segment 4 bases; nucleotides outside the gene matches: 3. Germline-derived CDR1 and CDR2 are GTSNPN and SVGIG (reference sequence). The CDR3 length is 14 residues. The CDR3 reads CAWSDGQGGYGYTF. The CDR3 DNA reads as TGTGCCTGGAGTGATGGACAGGGGGGCTATGGCTACACCTTC.

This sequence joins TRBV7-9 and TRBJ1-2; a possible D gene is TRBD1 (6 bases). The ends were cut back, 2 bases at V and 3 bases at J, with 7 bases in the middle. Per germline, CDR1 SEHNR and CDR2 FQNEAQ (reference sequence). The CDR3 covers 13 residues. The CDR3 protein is CASSLTGHYGYTF. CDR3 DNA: TGTGCCAGCAGCTTAACAGGGCACTATGGCTACACCTTC.

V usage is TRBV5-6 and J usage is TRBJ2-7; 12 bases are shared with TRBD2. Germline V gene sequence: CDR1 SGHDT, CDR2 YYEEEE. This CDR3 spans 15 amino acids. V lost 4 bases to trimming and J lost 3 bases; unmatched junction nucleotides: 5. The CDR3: CASSPGLAGFYEQYF. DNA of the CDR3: TGTGCCAGCAGCCCCGGACTAGCGGGGTTCTACGAGCAGTACTTC.

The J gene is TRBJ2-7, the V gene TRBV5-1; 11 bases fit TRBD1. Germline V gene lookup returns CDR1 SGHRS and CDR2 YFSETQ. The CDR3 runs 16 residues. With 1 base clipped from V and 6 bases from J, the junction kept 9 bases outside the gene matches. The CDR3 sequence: CASSLWTGGASSEQYF. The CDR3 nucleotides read TGCGCCAGCAGCTTGTGGACAGGGGGCGCATCATCCGAGCAGTACTTC.

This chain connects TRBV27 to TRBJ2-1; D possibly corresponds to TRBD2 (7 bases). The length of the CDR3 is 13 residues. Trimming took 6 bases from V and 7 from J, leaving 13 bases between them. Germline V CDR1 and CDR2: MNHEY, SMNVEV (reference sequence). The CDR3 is CASSPAGANEQFF. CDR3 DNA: TGTGCCAGCAGCCCGGCGGGGGCAAATGAGCAGTTCTTC.

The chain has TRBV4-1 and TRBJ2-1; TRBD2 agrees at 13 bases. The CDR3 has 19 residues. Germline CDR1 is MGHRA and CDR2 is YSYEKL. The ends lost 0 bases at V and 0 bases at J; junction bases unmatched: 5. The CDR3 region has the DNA TGCGCCAGCAGCCAAGACCGACTAGCGGGGGGTCGCTCCTACAATGAGCAGTTCTTC. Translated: CASSQDRLAGGRSYNEQFF.

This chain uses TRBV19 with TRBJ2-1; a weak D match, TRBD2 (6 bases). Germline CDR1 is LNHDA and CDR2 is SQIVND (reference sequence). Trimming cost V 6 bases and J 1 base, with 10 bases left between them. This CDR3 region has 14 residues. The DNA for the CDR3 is TGTGCCAGTAGAATGGGACTGTCCTACAATGAGCAGTTCTTC. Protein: CASRMGLSYNEQFF.

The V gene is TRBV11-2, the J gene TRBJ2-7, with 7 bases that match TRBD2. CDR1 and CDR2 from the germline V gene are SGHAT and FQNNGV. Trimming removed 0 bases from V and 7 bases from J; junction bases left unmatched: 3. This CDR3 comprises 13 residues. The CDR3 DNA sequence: TGTGCCAGCAGCTTAGATTGGGGGGGGGAGCAGTACTTC. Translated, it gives CASSLDWGGEQYF. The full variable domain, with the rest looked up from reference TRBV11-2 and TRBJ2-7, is EAGVAQSPRYKIIEKRQSVAFWCNPISGHATLYWYQQILGQGPKLLIQFQNNGVVDDSQLPKDRFSAERLKGVDSTLKIQPAKLEDSAVYLCASSLDWGGEQYFGPGTRLTVT.

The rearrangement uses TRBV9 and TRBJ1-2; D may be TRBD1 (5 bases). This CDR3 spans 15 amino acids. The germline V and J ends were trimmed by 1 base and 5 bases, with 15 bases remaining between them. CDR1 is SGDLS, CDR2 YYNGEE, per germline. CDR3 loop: CASSVIPGPTYGYTF. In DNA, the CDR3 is TGTGCCAGCAGCGTAATCCCAGGGCCTACTTATGGCTACACCTTC.

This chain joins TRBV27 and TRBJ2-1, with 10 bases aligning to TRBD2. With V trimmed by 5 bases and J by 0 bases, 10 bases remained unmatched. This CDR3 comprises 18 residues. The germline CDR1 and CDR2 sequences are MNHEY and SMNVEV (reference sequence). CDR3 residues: CASSLGLAASSSYNEQFF. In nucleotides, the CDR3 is TGTGCCAGCAGTCTCGGACTAGCGGCATCTAGCTCCTACAATGAGCAGTTCTTC.

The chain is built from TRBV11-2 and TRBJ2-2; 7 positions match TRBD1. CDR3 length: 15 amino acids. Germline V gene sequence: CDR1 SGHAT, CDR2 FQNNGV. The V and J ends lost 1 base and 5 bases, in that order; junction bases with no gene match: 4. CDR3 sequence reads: CASSLAQGETGELFF. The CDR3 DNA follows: TGTGCCAGCAGCTTAGCCCAGGGGGAAACCGGGGAGCTGTTTTTT.

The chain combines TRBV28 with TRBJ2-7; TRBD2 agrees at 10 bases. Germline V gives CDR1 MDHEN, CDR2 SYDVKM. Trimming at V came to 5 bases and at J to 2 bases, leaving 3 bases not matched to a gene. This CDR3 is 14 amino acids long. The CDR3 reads CASSRLAGTYEQYF. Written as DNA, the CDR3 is TGTGCCAGCAGTAGACTAGCGGGCACCTACGAGCAGTACTTC. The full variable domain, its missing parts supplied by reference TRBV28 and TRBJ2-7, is DVKVTQSSRYLVKRTGEKVFLECVQDMDHENMFWYRQDPGLGLRLIYFSYDVKMKEKGDIPEGYSVSREKKERFSLILESASTNQTSMYLCASSRLAGTYEQYFGPGTRLTVT.

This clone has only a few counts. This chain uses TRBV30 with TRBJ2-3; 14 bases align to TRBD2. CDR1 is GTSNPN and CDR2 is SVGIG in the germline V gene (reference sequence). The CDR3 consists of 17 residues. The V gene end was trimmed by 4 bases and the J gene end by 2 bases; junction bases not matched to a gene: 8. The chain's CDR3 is CAWKTGTSGSATDTQYF. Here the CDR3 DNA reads TGTGCCTGGAAGACCGGGACTAGCGGGAGCGCCACAGATACGCAGTATTTT.

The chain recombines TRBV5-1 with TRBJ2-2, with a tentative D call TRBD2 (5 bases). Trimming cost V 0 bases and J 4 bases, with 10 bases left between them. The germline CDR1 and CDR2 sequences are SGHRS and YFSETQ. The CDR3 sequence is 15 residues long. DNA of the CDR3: TGCGCCAGCAGCTTGGGATTTGCGGGCACCGGGGAGCTGTTTTTT. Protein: CASSLGFAGTGELFF. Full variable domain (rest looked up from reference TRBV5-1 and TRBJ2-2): KAGVTQTPRYLIKTRGQQVTLSCSPISGHRSVSWYQQTPGQGLQFLFEYFSETQRNKGNFPGRFSGRQFSNSRSEMNVSTLELGDSALYLCASSLGFAGTGELFFGEGSRLTVL.

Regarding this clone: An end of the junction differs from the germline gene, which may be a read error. The CDR3 DNA sequence: TGCGCCGGCAGTGGGAGATACTCCTACGAGCAGTACTTC. This sequence encodes CAGSGRYSYEQYF. The chain carries TRBV10-1 and TRBJ2-7; possibly TRBD2 for D (5 bases). The CDR3 runs to 13 residues. The V gene's germline CDR1 is WNHNN and CDR2 SYGVQD (reference sequence).